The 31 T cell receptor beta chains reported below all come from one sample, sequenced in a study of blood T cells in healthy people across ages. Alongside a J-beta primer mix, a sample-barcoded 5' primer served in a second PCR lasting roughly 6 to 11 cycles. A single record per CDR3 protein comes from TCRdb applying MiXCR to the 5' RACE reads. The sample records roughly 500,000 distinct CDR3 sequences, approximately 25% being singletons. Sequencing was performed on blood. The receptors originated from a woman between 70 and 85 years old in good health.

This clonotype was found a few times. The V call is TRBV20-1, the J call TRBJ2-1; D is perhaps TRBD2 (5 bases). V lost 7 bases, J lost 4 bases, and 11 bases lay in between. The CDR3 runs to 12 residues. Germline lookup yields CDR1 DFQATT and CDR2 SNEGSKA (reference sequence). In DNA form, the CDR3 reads TGCAGTGGGAAGCGGTCATACAATGAGCAGTTCTTC. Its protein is CSGKRSYNEQFF.

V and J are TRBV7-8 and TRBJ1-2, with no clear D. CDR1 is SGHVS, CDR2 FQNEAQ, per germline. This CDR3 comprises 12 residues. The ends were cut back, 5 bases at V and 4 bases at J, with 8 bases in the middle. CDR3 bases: TGTGCCAGCAGCCTGGGATTCTATGGCTACACCTTC. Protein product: CASSLGFYGYTF.

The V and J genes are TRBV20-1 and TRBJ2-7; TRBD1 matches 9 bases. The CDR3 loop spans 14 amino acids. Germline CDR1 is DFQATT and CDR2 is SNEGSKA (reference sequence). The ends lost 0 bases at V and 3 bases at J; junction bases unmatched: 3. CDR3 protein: CSARDGTGNYEQYF. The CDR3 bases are TGCAGTGCTAGAGATGGGACAGGGAACTACGAGCAGTACTTC.

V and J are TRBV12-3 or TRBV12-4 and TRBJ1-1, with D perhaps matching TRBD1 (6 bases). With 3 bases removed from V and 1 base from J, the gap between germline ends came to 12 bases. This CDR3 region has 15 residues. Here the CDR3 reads CASSFVRGGNTEAFF. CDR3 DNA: TGTGCCAGCAGTTTTGTGAGGGGGGGGAACACTGAAGCTTTCTTT.

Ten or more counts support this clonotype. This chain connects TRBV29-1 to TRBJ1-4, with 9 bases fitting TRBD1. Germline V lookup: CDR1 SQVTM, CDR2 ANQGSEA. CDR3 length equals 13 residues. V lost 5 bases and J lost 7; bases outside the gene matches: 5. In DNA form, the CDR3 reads TGCAGCGTTAACCGACAGGGGGGTGAAAAACTGTTTTTT. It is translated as CSVNRQGGEKLFF.

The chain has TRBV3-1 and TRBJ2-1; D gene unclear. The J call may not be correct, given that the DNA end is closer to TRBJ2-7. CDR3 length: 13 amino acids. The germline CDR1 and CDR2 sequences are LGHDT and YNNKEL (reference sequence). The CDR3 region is CASSHWQAYEQYF. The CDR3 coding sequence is TGTGCCAGCAGCCATTGGCAGGCCTACGAGCAGTACTTC.

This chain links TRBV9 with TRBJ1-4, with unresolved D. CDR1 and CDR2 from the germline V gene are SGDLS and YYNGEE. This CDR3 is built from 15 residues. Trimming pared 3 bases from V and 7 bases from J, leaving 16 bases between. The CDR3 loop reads CASSGKGFSGEKLFF. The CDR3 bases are TGTGCCAGCAGCGGAAAGGGATTTTCAGGTGAAAAACTGTTTTTT.

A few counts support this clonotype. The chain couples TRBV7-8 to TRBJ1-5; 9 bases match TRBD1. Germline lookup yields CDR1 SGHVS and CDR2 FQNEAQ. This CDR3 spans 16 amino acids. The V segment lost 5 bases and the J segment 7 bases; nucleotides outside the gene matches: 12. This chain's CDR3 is CASSQRTGDGSQPQHF. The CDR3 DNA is TGTGCCAGCAGCCAAAGGACAGGGGACGGTTCGCAGCCCCAGCATTTT.

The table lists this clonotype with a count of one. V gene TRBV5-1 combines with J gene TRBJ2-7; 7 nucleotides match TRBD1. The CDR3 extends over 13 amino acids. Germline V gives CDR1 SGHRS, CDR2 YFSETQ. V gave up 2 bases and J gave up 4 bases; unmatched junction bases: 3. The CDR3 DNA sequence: TGCGCCAGCAGCTTTGAGACAGGGTACGAGCAGTACTTC. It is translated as CASSFETGYEQYF.

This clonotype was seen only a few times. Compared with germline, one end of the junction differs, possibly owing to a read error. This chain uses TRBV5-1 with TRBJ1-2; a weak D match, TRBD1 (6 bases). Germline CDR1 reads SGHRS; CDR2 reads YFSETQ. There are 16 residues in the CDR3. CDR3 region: CASSSASGHLNCGYTF. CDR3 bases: TGCGCCAGCAGCTCGGCCTCGGGACATTTAAACTGTGGCTACACCTTC.

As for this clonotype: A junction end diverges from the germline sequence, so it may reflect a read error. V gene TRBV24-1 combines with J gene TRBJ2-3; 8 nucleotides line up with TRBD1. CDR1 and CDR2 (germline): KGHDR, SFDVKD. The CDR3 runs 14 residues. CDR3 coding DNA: TGTGCCACCAGCCGGGACAGGCGGACAGACACGCAGTATTTT. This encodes CATSRDRRTDTQYF.

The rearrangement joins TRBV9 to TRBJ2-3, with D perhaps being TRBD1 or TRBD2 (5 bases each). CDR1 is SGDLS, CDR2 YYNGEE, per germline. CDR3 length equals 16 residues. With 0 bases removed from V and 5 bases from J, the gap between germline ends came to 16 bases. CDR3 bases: TGTGCCAGCAGCGTAGTTTACGGGGCCGCGGGAGATACGCAGTATTTT. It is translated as CASSVVYGAAGDTQYF.

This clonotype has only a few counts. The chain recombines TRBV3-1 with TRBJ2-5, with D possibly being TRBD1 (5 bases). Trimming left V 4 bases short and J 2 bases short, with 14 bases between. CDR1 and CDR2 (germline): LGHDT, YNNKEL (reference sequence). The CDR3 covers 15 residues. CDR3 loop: CASSPGSGWQETQYF. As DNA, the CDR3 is TGTGCCAGCAGCCCAGGGTCCGGTTGGCAAGAGACCCAGTACTTC.

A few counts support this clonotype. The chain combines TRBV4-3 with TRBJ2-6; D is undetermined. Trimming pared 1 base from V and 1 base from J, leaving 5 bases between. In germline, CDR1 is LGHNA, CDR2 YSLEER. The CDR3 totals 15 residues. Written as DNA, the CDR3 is TGCGCCAGCAGCCAAGGGCTTTCTGGGGCCAACGTCCTGACTTTC. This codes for CASSQGLSGANVLTF.

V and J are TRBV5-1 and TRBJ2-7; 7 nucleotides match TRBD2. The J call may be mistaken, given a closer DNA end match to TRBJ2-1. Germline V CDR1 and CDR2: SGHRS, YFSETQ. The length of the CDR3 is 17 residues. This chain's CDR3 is CASSLASGAQRHNEQFF. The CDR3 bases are TGCGCCAGCAGCTTGGCTAGCGGAGCCCAGAGACACAATGAGCAGTTCTTC.

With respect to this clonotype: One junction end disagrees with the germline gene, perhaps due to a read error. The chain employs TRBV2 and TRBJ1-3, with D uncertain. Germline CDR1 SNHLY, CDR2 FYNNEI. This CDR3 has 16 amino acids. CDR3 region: CASSENRIISGNTIYF. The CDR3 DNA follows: TGCGCCAGCAGTGAGAACAGAATAATCTCTGGAAACACCATATATTTT. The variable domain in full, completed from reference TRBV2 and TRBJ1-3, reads EPEVTQTPSHQVTQMGQEVILRCVPISNHLYFYWYRQILGQKVEFLVSFYNNEISEKSEIFDDQFSVERPDGSNFTLKIRSTKLEDSAMYFCASSENRIISGNTIYFGEGSWLTVV.

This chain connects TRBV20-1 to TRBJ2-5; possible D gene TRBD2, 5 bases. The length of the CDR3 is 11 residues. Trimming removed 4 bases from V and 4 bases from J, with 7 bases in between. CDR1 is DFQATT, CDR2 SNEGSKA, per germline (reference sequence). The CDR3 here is CSANGGETQYF. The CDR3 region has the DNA TGCAGTGCTAACGGAGGAGAGACCCAGTACTTC.

CDR3 sequence reads: CATSDSSQVDGDTQYF. The DNA for the CDR3 is TGTGCCACCAGTGATTCCTCTCAGGTAGATGGGGATACGCAGTATTTT. V usage is TRBV24-1 and J usage is TRBJ2-3; D remains ambiguous. With 2 bases removed from V and 6 bases from J, the gap between germline ends came to 17 bases. Germline assignment: CDR1 KGHDR and CDR2 SFDVKD. The CDR3 has 16 residues.

The CDR3 DNA is TGTGCCAGCAGCCCACTAAAGGGGGGAGTGGAGACCCAGTACTTC. This sequence encodes CASSPLKGGVETQYF. The chain employs TRBV12-3 or TRBV12-4 and TRBJ2-5, with D tentatively TRBD1 or TRBD2 (6 bases each). This CDR3 region has 15 residues. Trimming stripped 6 bases from V and 5 bases from J, with 19 bases between.

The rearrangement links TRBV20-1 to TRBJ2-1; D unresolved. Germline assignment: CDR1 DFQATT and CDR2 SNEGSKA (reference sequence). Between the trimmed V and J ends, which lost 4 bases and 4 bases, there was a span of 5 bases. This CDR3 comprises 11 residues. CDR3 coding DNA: TGCAGTGCTACTTTGTACAATGAGCAGTTCTTC. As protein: CSATLYNEQFF.

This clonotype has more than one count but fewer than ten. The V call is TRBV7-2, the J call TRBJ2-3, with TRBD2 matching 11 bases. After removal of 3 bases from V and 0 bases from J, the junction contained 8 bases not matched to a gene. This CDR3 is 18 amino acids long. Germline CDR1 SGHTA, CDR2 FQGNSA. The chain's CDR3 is CASSLALLAGGSTDTQYF. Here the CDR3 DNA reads TGTGCCAGCAGCTTGGCCCTCCTAGCGGGGGGTAGCACAGATACGCAGTATTTT.

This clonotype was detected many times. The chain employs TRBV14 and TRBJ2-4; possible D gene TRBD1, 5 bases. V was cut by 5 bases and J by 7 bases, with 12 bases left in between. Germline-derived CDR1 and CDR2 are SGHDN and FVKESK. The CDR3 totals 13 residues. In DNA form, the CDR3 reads TGTGCCAGCAGCGGCAGGGTGAGGAACATTCAGTACTTC. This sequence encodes CASSGRVRNIQYF.

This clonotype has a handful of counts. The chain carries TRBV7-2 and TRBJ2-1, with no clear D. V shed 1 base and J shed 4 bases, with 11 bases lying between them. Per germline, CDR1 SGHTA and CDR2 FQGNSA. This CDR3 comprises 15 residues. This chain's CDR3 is CASSLEADFYNEQFF. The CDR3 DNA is TGTGCCAGCAGCTTAGAGGCTGACTTTTACAATGAGCAGTTCTTC.

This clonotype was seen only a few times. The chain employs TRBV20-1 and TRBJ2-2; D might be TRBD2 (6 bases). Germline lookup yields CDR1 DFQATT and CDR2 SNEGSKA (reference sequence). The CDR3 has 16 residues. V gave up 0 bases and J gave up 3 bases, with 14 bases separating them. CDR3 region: CSARDGRRAYTGELFF. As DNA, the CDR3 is TGCAGTGCTAGAGATGGGAGGCGAGCGTACACCGGGGAGCTGTTTTTT.

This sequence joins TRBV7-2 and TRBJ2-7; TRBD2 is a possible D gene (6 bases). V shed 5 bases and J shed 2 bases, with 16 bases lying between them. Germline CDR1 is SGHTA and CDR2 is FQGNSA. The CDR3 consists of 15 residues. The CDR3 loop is CASSARASDTYEQYF. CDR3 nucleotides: TGTGCCAGCAGCGCGAGGGCTAGCGATACCTACGAGCAGTACTTC.

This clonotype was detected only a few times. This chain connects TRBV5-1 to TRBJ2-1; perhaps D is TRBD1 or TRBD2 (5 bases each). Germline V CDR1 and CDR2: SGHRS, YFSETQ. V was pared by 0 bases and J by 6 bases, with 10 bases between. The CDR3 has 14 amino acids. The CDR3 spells CASSLGGPFNEQFF. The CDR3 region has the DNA TGCGCCAGCAGCTTGGGGGGACCTTTCAATGAGCAGTTCTTC. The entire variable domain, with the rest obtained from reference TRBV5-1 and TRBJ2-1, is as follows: KAGVTQTPRYLIKTRGQQVTLSCSPISGHRSVSWYQQTPGQGLQFLFEYFSETQRNKGNFPGRFSGRQFSNSRSEMNVSTLELGDSALYLCASSLGGPFNEQFFGPGTRLTVL.

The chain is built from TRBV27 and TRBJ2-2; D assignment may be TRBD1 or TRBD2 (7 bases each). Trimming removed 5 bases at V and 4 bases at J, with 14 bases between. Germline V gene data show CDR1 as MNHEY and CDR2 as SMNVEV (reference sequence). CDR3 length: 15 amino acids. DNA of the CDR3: TGTGCCAGCAGTCAGGGGGGGCTCGGCACCGGGGAGCTGTTTTTT. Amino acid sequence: CASSQGGLGTGELFF.

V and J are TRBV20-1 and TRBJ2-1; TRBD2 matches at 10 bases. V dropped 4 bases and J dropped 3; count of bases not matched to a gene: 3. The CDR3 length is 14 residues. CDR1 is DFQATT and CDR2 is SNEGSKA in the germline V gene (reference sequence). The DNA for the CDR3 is TGCAGTGCTATTGGGACTAGCGACTACAATGAGCAGTTCTTC. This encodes CSAIGTSDYNEQFF.

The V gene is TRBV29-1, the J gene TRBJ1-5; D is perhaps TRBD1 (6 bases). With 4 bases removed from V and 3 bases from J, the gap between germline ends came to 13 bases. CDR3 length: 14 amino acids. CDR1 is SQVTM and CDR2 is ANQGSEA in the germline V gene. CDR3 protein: CSVALGTPNQPQHF. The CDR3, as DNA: TGCAGCGTTGCTCTTGGGACACCCAATCAGCCCCAGCATTTT.

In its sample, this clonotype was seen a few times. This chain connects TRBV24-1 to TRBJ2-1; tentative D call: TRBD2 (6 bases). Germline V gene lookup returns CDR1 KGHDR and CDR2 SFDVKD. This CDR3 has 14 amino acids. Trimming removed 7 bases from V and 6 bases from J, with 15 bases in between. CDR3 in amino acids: CATSPRGLTNEQFF. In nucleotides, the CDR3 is TGTGCCACCAGCCCCCGGGGACTGACCAATGAGCAGTTCTTC.

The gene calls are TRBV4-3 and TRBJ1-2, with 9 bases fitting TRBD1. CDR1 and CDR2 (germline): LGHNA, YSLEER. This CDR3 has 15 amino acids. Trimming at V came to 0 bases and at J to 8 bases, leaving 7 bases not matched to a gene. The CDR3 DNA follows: TGCGCCAGCAGCCAAGATCGGACAGGGGTAAGAGGCTACACCTTC. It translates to CASSQDRTGVRGYTF.